The 32 T cell receptor beta chains below were found in one sample sequenced in a study of blood T cell repertoires in COVID-19 (TCRdb year 2020). The protocol used for the library was the immunoSEQ multiplex PCR assay. This immuneACCESS table, as held by TCRdb, lists in-frame sequences with V and J called but not all clones. Of the missing ones, under half trace to an unresolved V gene in checked studies; the others have no known cause. Recorded for this sample are 200,000 to 300,000 clones; roughly 80% of them occurred a single time. Of the sample, 4.7% is held by the ten largest clones. The sample taken for sequencing was peripheral blood. The receptors originated from a woman aged 70-85 years with acute or convalescent COVID-19.

This rearrangement joins TRBV10-1 to TRBJ2-1, with TRBD2 matching over 13 bases. The V gene's germline CDR1 is WNHNN and CDR2 SYGVQD (reference sequence). J was trimmed by 7 bases and V by 0 bases; bases with no gene match: 3. This CDR3 spans 16 amino acids. The CDR3 coding sequence is TGCGCCAGCAGTGAGTCAGGGACTAGCGGGGTTAATGAGCAGTTCTTC. Its translation: CASSESGTSGVNEQFF.

The chain couples TRBV15 to TRBJ2-7, with 10 bases that match TRBD2. CDR1 is LNHNV, CDR2 YYDKDF, per germline (reference sequence). The CDR3 loop spans 16 amino acids. Unmatched junction bases numbered 4, after V lost 1 base and J lost 1 base. The CDR3 DNA follows: TGTGCCACCAGCAGAGTCTTAGCGGGGGGTTCCTACGAGCAGTACTTC. Translating gives CATSRVLAGGSYEQYF. Full variable domain (remainder filled in from reference TRBV15 and TRBJ2-7): DAMVIQNPRYQVTQFGKPVTLSCSQTLNHNVMYWYQQKSSQAPKLLFHYYDKDFNNEADTPDNFQSRRPNTSFCFLDIRSPGLGDTAMYLCATSRVLAGGSYEQYFGPGTRLTVT.

The chain couples TRBV18 to TRBJ2-5; D is perhaps TRBD1 (6 bases). The CDR3 contains 18 residues. The germline gives CDR1 KGHSH, CDR2 LQKENI. Trimming stripped 3 bases from V and 5 bases from J, with 25 bases between. DNA for the CDR3: TGTGCCAGCTCACCCATCGGGGTCCCAGCAGGGGTGGCGGAGACCCAGTACTTC. This sequence encodes CASSPIGVPAGVAETQYF.

The chain recombines TRBV2 with TRBJ1-4, with a possible D match to TRBD1 (5 bases). CDR3 size: 12 residues. CDR1 SNHLY and CDR2 FYNNEI come from the germline V gene. The V end was cut by 4 bases, the J end by 12 bases, with 12 bases between. This CDR3 reads CASSVGLPELFF. Written as DNA, the CDR3 is TGTGCCAGCAGTGTGGGACTCCCGGAACTGTTTTTT.

This clone has only one observation. Different DNA sequences within this sample yield the same CDR3. The CDR3 is CASSRDSYGYTF. CDR3 nucleotide sequence: TGCGCCAGCAGCAGGGACAGCTATGGCTACACCTTC. V gene TRBV5-1 combines with J gene TRBJ1-2; 7 bases map to TRBD1. The germline V gene encodes CDR1 SGHRS and CDR2 YFSETQ. The CDR3 loop spans 12 amino acids. V shed 4 bases, J shed 4 bases, and the junction held 1 base outside the gene matches.

This chain joins TRBV24-1 and TRBJ1-2, with 7 bases matching TRBD1. The CDR3 runs to 14 residues. V shed 3 bases and J 8 bases; nucleotides not matched to a gene: 8. CDR1 and CDR2 from the germline V gene are KGHDR and SFDVKD. In nucleotides, the CDR3 is TGTGCCACCAGTGATCGACAGGGCCTGGGGGGCTACACCTTC. It codes for CATSDRQGLGGYTF.

The rearrangement uses TRBV7-9 and TRBJ1-6; 7 bases fit TRBD1. Germline CDR1 is SEHNR and CDR2 is FQNEAQ (reference sequence). The CDR3 extends over 16 amino acids. Trimming removed 6 bases from V and 7 bases from J; junction bases left unmatched: 12. CDR3 protein: CASSRQGTLGNSPLHF. Written as DNA, the CDR3 is TGTGCCAGCAGTAGACAGGGCACCTTAGGGAATTCACCCCTCCACTTT.

This CDR3 reads CACASGNQPQHF. DNA for the CDR3: TGTGCCTGTGCATCAGGGAATCAGCCCCAGCATTTT. The V and J genes are TRBV30 and TRBJ1-5; weak D call: TRBD1 (5 bases). Trimming took off 6 bases at V and 4 bases at J, with 10 bases between the two ends. Per germline, CDR1 GTSNPN and CDR2 SVGIG (reference sequence). The CDR3 is 12 residues long.

The J gene is TRBJ2-4, the V gene TRBV6-2 or TRBV6-3, with D possibly matching TRBD1 (6 bases). This CDR3 region has 17 residues. V lost 2 bases, J lost 4 bases, and 18 bases lay in between. In germline, CDR1 is MNHEY, CDR2 SVGEGT. DNA of the CDR3: TGTGCCAGCAGTTACCGACCCCGGACAGTACCTAAAAACATTCAGTACTTC. Its protein is CASSYRPRTVPKNIQYF.

This clone appeared a few times. V and J are TRBV30 and TRBJ1-5, with D maybe TRBD1 (6 bases). CDR3 length equals 13 residues. The germline V gene has CDR1 GTSNPN and CDR2 SVGIG (reference sequence). V dropped 2 bases and J dropped 3 bases, with 8 bases sitting between them. The CDR3 DNA reads TGTGCCTGGAGTTCAGGGGACAATCAGCCCCAGCATTTT. Translating it yields CAWSSGDNQPQHF.

The chain links TRBV10-2 to TRBJ2-1; 11 nucleotides align to TRBD1. This CDR3 has 16 amino acids. Germline V gene data show CDR1 as WSHSY and CDR2 as SAAADI. V lost 0 bases to trimming and J lost 7 bases; unmatched junction nucleotides: 5. The CDR3 nucleotides read TGCGCCAGCAGTGAGTCTGTGGGGACAGGGGGGAATGAGCAGTTCTTC. Protein: CASSESVGTGGNEQFF.

This clone was seen more than once but under ten times. The chain joins TRBV19 to TRBJ1-1; perhaps TRBD1 as D (5 bases). Per germline, CDR1 LNHDA and CDR2 SQIVND (reference sequence). V was shortened by 3 bases and J by 4 bases, with 15 bases between the two germline ends. The CDR3 length is 15 residues. The CDR3 nucleotides read TGTGCCAGTAGTATTCAGGGTATTATGGGCACTGAAGCTTTCTTT. It specifies CASSIQGIMGTEAFF.

The chain joins TRBV9 to TRBJ1-2; 7 nucleotides agree with TRBD1. The germline gives CDR1 SGDLS, CDR2 YYNGEE. There are 14 residues in the CDR3. The trim removed 1 base at V and 8 bases at J, leaving 8 bases unmatched. CDR3 sequence: CASSVTEGAQGYTF. In nucleotides, the CDR3 is TGTGCCAGCAGCGTAACGGAGGGGGCGCAGGGCTACACCTTC.

The chain uses TRBV11-1 and TRBJ2-7, with D maybe TRBD1 (5 bases). CDR3 size: 13 residues. Germline V lookup: CDR1 SGHAT, CDR2 FQDESV (reference sequence). V shed 5 bases and J shed 1 base, with 9 bases lying between them. CDR3 protein: CASSTGLSYEQYF. The CDR3 DNA is TGTGCCAGCAGCACAGGTCTATCCTACGAGCAGTACTTC. Combining the CDR3 with reference TRBV11-1 and TRBJ2-7 gives the whole variable domain EAEVAQSPRYKITEKSQAVAFWCDPISGHATLYWYRQILGQGPELLVQFQDESVVDDSQLPKDRFSAERLKGVDSTLKIQPAELGDSAMYLCASSTGLSYEQYFGPGTRLTVT.

The CDR3 sequence is CSGSGGGYNEQFF. CDR3 nucleotides: TGCAGCGGTAGCGGGGGGGGCTACAATGAGCAGTTCTTC. The chain couples TRBV29-1 to TRBJ2-1; 11 bases match TRBD2. The junction had 2 bases not matched to a gene; V was cut back by 7 bases and J by 3 bases. The CDR3 sequence is 13 residues long. Germline CDR1 SQVTM, CDR2 ANQGSEA.

V and J are TRBV6-2 or TRBV6-3 and TRBJ2-3; 7 positions agree with TRBD2. From germline, CDR1 is MNHEY and CDR2 SVGEGT. Germline trimming cut 2 bases from V and 8 bases from J; bases unmatched to any gene: 10. This CDR3 is 15 amino acids long. For the CDR3, the DNA is TGTGCCAGCAGTTACCTCGGGGGGTCATCGTCTACGCAGTATTTT. This gives the protein CASSYLGGSSSTQYF.

The chain carries TRBV6-1 and TRBJ2-3, with TRBD1 matching over 7 bases. CDR3 length: 17 residues. The junction had 6 bases not matched to a gene; V was cut back by 0 bases and J by 0 bases. CDR1 and CDR2 from the germline V gene are MNHNS and SASEGT. CDR3 region: CASSEAPGQFSTDTQYF. CDR3 nucleotides: TGTGCCAGCAGTGAAGCCCCGGGACAGTTCAGCACAGATACGCAGTATTTT.

CDR3 protein: CASSLPLDNEQFF. The CDR3 bases are TGTGCCAGCAGCTTGCCCCTTGACAATGAGCAGTTCTTC. The gene calls are TRBV5-6 and TRBJ2-1, with no clear D. Per germline, CDR1 SGHDT and CDR2 YYEEEE. This CDR3 spans 13 amino acids. The V end lost 1 base, the J end lost 5 bases, and 7 bases lay between the germline ends.

This clone was observed a single time. V gene TRBV6-1 combines with J gene TRBJ1-3, with D unresolved. The CDR3 has 18 amino acids. The germline CDR1 and CDR2 sequences are MNHNS and SASEGT. Trimming took off 2 bases at V and 0 bases at J, with 17 bases between the two ends. The CDR3 bases are TGTGCCAGCAGTGAATCAGCCCCGGGAGGGAGCTCTGGAAACACCATATATTTT. This codes for CASSESAPGGSSGNTIYF.

The CDR3 coding sequence is TGTGCCAGCAGCCAAGTAGTTAGCTCCTACGAGCAGTACTTC. This sequence encodes CASSQVVSSYEQYF. The chain carries TRBV3-1 (or the pseudogene TRBV3-2) and TRBJ2-7; the D is unclear. The CDR3 is 14 residues long. Trimming shortened V by 1 base and J by 0 bases, and 7 bases separated the two germline ends. Germline assignment: CDR1 LGHDT and CDR2 YNNKEL (reference sequence).

The chain carries TRBV2 and TRBJ2-1; 12 positions match TRBD2. Germline V gene lookup returns CDR1 SNHLY and CDR2 FYNNEI. The V and J ends lost 7 bases and 6 bases, in that order; junction bases with no gene match: 1. CDR3 size: 13 residues. This CDR3 reads CASTGLAGNEQFF. The CDR3 region has the DNA TGTGCCAGCACGGGACTAGCGGGCAATGAGCAGTTCTTC.

The J gene is TRBJ1-4, the V gene TRBV6-6; unclear D gene. Between the trimmed V and J ends, which lost 6 bases and 5 bases, there was a span of 16 bases. The length of the CDR3 is 15 residues. CDR1 and CDR2 (germline): MNHNY, SVGAGI (reference sequence). CDR3 sequence: CASSRNSVLNEKLFF. DNA for the CDR3: TGTGCCAGCAGCCGTAATTCGGTTCTGAATGAAAAACTGTTTTTT.

This clone was recorded once. The J gene is TRBJ1-2, the V gene TRBV20-1; D ambiguous. Between the trimmed V and J ends, which lost 3 bases and 4 bases, there was a span of 18 bases. The germline V gene has CDR1 DFQATT and CDR2 SNEGSKA (reference sequence). The CDR3 loop spans 15 amino acids. CDR3 sequence: CSASVDLTESYGYTF. The CDR3 DNA follows: TGCAGTGCTAGTGTTGATTTGACGGAGAGCTATGGCTACACCTTC.

CDR3: CASTARDSTRDTQYF. The CDR3 DNA reads TGTGCCAGTACCGCACGGGACTCTACTAGGGATACGCAGTATTTT. The chain combines TRBV19 with TRBJ2-3; TRBD2 might be the D (6 bases). V was cut by 7 bases and J by 6 bases, with 20 bases left in between. The CDR3 totals 15 residues. Germline assignment: CDR1 LNHDA and CDR2 SQIVND (reference sequence). Complete variable domain (other parts from reference TRBV19 and TRBJ2-3): DGGITQSPKYLFRKEGQNVTLSCEQNLNHDAMYWYRQDPGQGLRLIYYSQIVNDFQKGDIAEGYSVSREKKESFPLTVTSAQKNPTAFYLCASTARDSTRDTQYFGPGTRLTVL.

The genes are TRBV6-6 and TRBJ2-7; tentative D call: TRBD1 (6 bases). This CDR3 contains 15 residues. From germline, CDR1 is MNHNY and CDR2 SVGAGI (reference sequence). Trimming stripped 2 bases from V and 2 bases from J, with 13 bases between. Written as DNA, the CDR3 is TGTGCCAGCAGTTACGGCAGGGGCGTAGCCTACGAGCAGTACTTC. Residues: CASSYGRGVAYEQYF.

The rearrangement uses TRBV3-1 (or the pseudogene TRBV3-2) and TRBJ1-1; 8 nucleotides agree with TRBD1. CDR1 is LGHDT and CDR2 is YNNKEL in the germline V gene (reference sequence). The ends lost 7 bases at V and 3 bases at J; junction bases unmatched: 7. CDR3 length equals 14 residues. The CDR3 DNA reads TGTGCCAGCATCAACAGGGGGGGGGACACTGAAGCTTTCTTT. It translates to CASINRGGDTEAFF.

This chain joins TRBV6-5 and TRBJ1-2; 7 nucleotides match TRBD1. Per germline, CDR1 MNHEY and CDR2 SVGAGI. With 6 bases clipped from V and 3 bases from J, the junction kept 4 bases outside the gene matches. The CDR3 extends over 13 amino acids. The CDR3 sequence is CASRQTGYYGYTF. CDR3 DNA sequence: TGTGCCAGCAGACAGACAGGGTACTATGGCTACACCTTC.

This chain connects TRBV19 to TRBJ1-5; a weak D match, TRBD1 (6 bases). The CDR3 is 14 amino acids. Germline-derived CDR1 and CDR2 are LNHDA and SQIVND (reference sequence). Trimming left V 4 bases short and J 5 bases short, with 12 bases between. The CDR3 region has the DNA TGTGCCAGTAGTACTAAACACAGGGATCAGCCCCAGCATTTT. This sequence encodes CASSTKHRDQPQHF.

The rearrangement joins TRBV5-6 to TRBJ1-2, with a weak D call TRBD1 (5 bases). V was trimmed by 1 base and J by 3 bases, leaving 10 bases between them. This CDR3 contains 14 residues. Per germline, CDR1 SGHDT and CDR2 YYEEEE. The CDR3 protein is CASSLKGAYYGYTF. The CDR3 DNA reads as TGTGCCAGCAGCTTGAAAGGGGCCTACTATGGCTACACCTTC.

This chain uses TRBV10-3 with TRBJ2-7; 8 bases agree with TRBD1. With 3 bases clipped from V and 9 bases from J, the junction kept 10 bases outside the gene matches. The germline V gene has CDR1 ENHRY and CDR2 SYGVKD. This CDR3 is 14 amino acids long. The CDR3 DNA sequence: TGTGCCATCAGTGAATACCAGCAGGGGGCCGGGCAGTACTTC. It codes for CAISEYQQGAGQYF.

DNA for the CDR3: TGTGCCAGCAGTCCACCCGGACAGGGCCCTGAAGCTTTCTTT. This sequence encodes CASSPPGQGPEAFF. The chain uses TRBV6-5 and TRBJ1-1; the match to TRBD1 covers 8 bases. Per the germline V gene, CDR1 is MNHEY and CDR2 is SVGAGI. V was pared by 5 bases and J by 6 bases, with 8 bases of the junction left unmatched. The CDR3 has 14 residues.

V usage is TRBV6-5 and J usage is TRBJ1-2; 9 bases are a match to TRBD1. Unmatched junction bases numbered 7, after V lost 7 bases and J lost 1 base. This CDR3 has 15 amino acids. Germline V gene lookup returns CDR1 MNHEY and CDR2 SVGAGI. CDR3 region: CASTEQGARNYGYTF. CDR3 bases: TGTGCCAGCACCGAACAGGGGGCGCGTAACTATGGCTACACCTTC.